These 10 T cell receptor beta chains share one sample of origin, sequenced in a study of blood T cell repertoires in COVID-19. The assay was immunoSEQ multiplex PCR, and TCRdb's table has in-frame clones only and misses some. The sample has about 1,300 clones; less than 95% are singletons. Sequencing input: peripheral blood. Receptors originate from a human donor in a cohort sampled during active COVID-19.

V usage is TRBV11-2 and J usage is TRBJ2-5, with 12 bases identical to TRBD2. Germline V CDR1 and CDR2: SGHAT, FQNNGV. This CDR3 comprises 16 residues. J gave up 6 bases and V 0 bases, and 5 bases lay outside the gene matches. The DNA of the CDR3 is TGTGCCAGCAGCTTAGATCTAGCGGGGGGGCAAAAGACCCAGTACTTC. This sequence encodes CASSLDLAGGQKTQYF.

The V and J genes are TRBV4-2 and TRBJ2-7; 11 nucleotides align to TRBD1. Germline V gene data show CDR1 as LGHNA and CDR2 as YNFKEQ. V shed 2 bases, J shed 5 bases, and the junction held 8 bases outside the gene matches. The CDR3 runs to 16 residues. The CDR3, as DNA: TGTGCCAGCAGCCAAACCCAGGACAGGGGGCTTAACGAGCAGTACTTC. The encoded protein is CASSQTQDRGLNEQYF.

CDR3 nucleotide sequence: TGTGCCAGCAGACCCAAGGGGAGGTTGTTAAACACCGGGGAGCTGTTTTTT. Residues: CASRPKGRLLNTGELFF. The chain recombines TRBV2 with TRBJ2-2; tentative D call: TRBD2 (6 bases). Trimming stripped 6 bases from V and 2 bases from J, with 19 bases between. Germline CDR1 reads SNHLY; CDR2 reads FYNNEI. The CDR3 loop spans 17 amino acids.

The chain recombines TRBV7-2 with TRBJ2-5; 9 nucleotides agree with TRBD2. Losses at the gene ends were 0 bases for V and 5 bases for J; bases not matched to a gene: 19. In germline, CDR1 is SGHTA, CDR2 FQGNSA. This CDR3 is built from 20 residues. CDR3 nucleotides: TGTGCCAGCAGCTTAGCGTTCGTTCCAGCGGGGGGCGGGCGTGGCGAGACCCAGTACTTC. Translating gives CASSLAFVPAGGGRGETQYF.

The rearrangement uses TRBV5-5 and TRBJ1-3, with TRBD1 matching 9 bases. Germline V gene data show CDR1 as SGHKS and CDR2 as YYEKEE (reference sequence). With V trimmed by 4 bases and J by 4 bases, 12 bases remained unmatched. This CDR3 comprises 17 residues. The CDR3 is CASSVSRDRADGNTIYF. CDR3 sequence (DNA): TGTGCCAGCAGCGTATCCCGGGACAGGGCAGACGGAAACACCATATATTTT.

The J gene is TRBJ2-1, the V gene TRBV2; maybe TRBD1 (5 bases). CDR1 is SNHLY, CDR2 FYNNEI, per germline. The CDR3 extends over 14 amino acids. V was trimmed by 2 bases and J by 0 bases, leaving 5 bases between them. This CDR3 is CASSERGSYNEQFF. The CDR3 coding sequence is TGTGCCAGCAGTGAAAGGGGCTCCTACAATGAGCAGTTCTTC.

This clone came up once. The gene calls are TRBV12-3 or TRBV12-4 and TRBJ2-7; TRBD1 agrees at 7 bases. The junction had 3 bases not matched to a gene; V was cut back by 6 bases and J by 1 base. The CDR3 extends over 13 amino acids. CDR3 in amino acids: CASSGTESYEQYF. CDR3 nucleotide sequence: TGTGCCAGCAGCGGGACAGAATCCTACGAGCAGTACTTC.

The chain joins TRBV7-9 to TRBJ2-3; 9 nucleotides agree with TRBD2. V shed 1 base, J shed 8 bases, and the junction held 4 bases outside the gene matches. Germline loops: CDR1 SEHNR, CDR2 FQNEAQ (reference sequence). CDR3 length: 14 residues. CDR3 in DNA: TGTGCCAGCAGCTTAGGGGCTAGCGGGGTTACGCAGTATTTT. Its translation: CASSLGASGVTQYF.

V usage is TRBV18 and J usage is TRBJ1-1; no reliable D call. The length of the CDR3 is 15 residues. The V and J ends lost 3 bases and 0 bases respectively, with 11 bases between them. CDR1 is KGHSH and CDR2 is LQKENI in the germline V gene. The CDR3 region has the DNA TGTGCCAGCTCACCCGAGGGAGGAATGAACACTGAAGCTTTCTTT. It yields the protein CASSPEGGMNTEAFF.

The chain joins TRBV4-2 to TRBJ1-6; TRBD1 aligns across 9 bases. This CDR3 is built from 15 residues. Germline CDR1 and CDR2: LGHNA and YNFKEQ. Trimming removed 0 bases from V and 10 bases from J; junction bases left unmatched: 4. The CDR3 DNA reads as TGTGCCAGCAGCCAAGACGGACAGGGGAACTCACCCCTCCACTTT. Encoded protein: CASSQDGQGNSPLHF.